The entry below gives a single TCR beta chain sequence along with its context. Its cognate antigen is unknown. The data are from a study of shared clonotypes between healthy human individuals. Study-wide background: Per donor, CD8 memory used one plate, CD8 naive used two, CD4 memory used three and CD4 naive used three.

Produced via immunoSEQ multiplex PCR; TCRdb's table is partial and in-frame only. The profile shows more than 600,000 clones, roughly 94% of them singletons. Findings and caveats of the study: Larger estimated richness was generally seen in naive subsets than in memory subsets. Clonotypes that were shared across a handful of donors made up about 4.5% of naive CD4 clonotypes.

Naive CD8 populations comprised CD45RO-negative cells positively selected for CCR7, excluding terminally differentiated effector memory CD45RA+ cells. Trimming cost V 0 bases and J 3 bases, with 12 bases left between them. The germline gives CDR1 MGHRA, CDR2 YSYEKL. This CDR3 is built from 15 residues. This receptor was obtained from a young man in good health. Source material: naive CD8+ T cells sorted from blood. The V gene is TRBV4-1, the J gene TRBJ2-7; a weak D match, TRBD2 (5 bases). The CDR3 DNA follows: TGCGCCAGCAGCCAAGATCTGCAGGACTTCTACGAGCAGTACTTC. Amino acid sequence: CASSQDLQDFYEQYF.